The 18 T cell receptor beta chains presented below share a single source sample, sequenced in a study of glioma-infiltrating T cells (dated by TCRdb to about 2016). TCRdb shows the sequencer as Illumina MiSeq. TCR alpha and beta CDR3 regions were amplified with the iRepertoire nested amplicon-rescue multiplex PCR (arm-PCR) platform from RNA. TCRdb trimmed the raw reads at Q25, called clones with MiXCR and kept productive beta chains. Rows matching on CDR3 protein sequence are summarized as one entry with the most common DNA and genes. The sample table holds 300,000 to 450,000 distinct CDR3 sequences, of which more than 35% were seen once. The ten largest clones add up to around 12% of the sample. Sequenced material: glioma tissue, nonneoplastic brain tissue, or PBMCs (not recorded which). These TCRs come from a human donor with low-grade glioma or glioblastoma, undergoing nonglioma brain surgery, or in good health (not recorded which).

V usage is TRBV10-3 and J usage is TRBJ2-2; 10 nucleotides align to TRBD2. Unmatched junction bases numbered 2, after V lost 4 bases and J lost 0 bases. The CDR3 runs to 16 residues. Germline assignment: CDR1 ENHRY and CDR2 SYGVKD. The DNA for the CDR3 is TGTGCCATCAGTGTCGGGACTAGCGCGAACACCGGGGAGCTGTTTTTT. The encoded protein is CAISVGTSANTGELFF.

The chain combines TRBV19 with TRBJ1-1; D possibly corresponds to TRBD1 (5 bases). This CDR3 contains 14 residues. Germline-derived CDR1 and CDR2 are LNHDA and SQIVND (reference sequence). Trimming cost V 3 bases and J 4 bases, with 12 bases left between them. This CDR3 reads CASSMDGRGTEAFF. The DNA of the CDR3 is TGTGCCAGTAGTATGGACGGGAGGGGCACTGAAGCTTTCTTT.

Only a few counts were recorded for this clonotype. This chain connects TRBV20-1 to TRBJ1-1; possible D gene TRBD1, 6 bases. The germline gives CDR1 DFQATT, CDR2 SNEGSKA (reference sequence). This CDR3 region has 11 residues. Between the trimmed V and J ends, which lost 8 bases and 1 base, there was a span of 8 bases. The CDR3 region has the DNA TGCAGTCTGGGGGCGAACACTGAAGCTTTCTTT. Encoded protein: CSLGANTEAFF.

About this clonotype itself: A clone one base away is much larger, so this may be a read error. The rearrangement links TRBV15 to TRBJ2-1; no clear D gene. Trimming removed 0 bases from V and 15 bases from J, with 12 bases in between. The CDR3 sequence is 12 residues long. Per the germline V gene, CDR1 is LNHNV and CDR2 is YYDKDF (reference sequence). The CDR3 region is CATSRDTGLGFF. For the CDR3, the DNA is TGTGCCACCAGCAGAGATACGGGTCTGGGGTTCTTC.

This chain uses TRBV5-1 with TRBJ1-6; D is unresolved. The CDR3 is 14 amino acids. Germline-derived CDR1 and CDR2 are SGHRS and YFSETQ. The V and J ends lost 0 bases and 12 bases respectively, with 13 bases between them. The CDR3 is CASSLEATSGPLHF. CDR3 sequence (DNA): TGCGCCAGCAGCTTGGAGGCGACGTCGGGACCCCTCCACTTT.

This sequence joins TRBV4-2 and TRBJ2-7; 8 bases line up with TRBD1. CDR3 length equals 17 residues. CDR1 and CDR2 (germline): LGHNA, YNFKEQ. J was trimmed by 3 bases and V by 4 bases; bases with no gene match: 14. CDR3 sequence: CASSPRDRGPWGYEQYF. DNA for the CDR3: TGTGCCAGCAGCCCTAGAGACAGGGGCCCCTGGGGCTACGAGCAGTACTTC.

A note on this clonotype: It is likely a read error, because the conserved phenylalanine at the end of the CDR3 is missing. The chain joins TRBV6-1 to TRBJ2-7; TRBD2 matches 10 bases. The CDR3 consists of 14 residues. CDR1 and CDR2 from the germline V gene are MNHNS and SASEGT. V lost 6 bases, J lost 1 base, and 3 bases stayed unmatched. The CDR3 sequence is CASRPGLASYEQYL. Written as DNA, the CDR3 is TGTGCCAGCAGACCGGGACTAGCGTCCTACGAGCAGTACCTC.

This clonotype was recorded a few times. The J gene is TRBJ1-2, the V gene TRBV5-1; D is uncertain. Trimming took off 0 bases at V and 8 bases at J, with 8 bases between the two ends. Per the germline V gene, CDR1 is SGHRS and CDR2 is YFSETQ. This CDR3 has 12 amino acids. In DNA, the CDR3 is TGCGCCAGCAGCTTGGGCAATGGGGGCTACACCTTC. Residues: CASSLGNGGYTF.

V gene TRBV7-2 combines with J gene TRBJ2-3, with 7 bases that match TRBD1. CDR3 length: 12 residues. From germline, CDR1 is SGHTA and CDR2 FQGNSA. V lost 5 bases and J lost 9; bases outside the gene matches: 5. The DNA of the CDR3 is TGTGCCAGCAGCCCGCCGGGACAGACGCAGTATTTT. It yields the protein CASSPPGQTQYF.

This clonotype was picked up many times. The chain joins TRBV6-1 to TRBJ1-5, with unresolved D. The CDR3 loop spans 14 amino acids. Germline values: CDR1 MNHNS, CDR2 SASEGT. V was trimmed by 5 bases and J by 0 bases, leaving 8 bases between them. The CDR3 sequence: CASSPGFSNQPQHF. The DNA of the CDR3 is TGTGCCAGCAGTCCCGGGTTTAGCAATCAGCCCCAGCATTTT.

As for this clonotype: This may be a read error, as it is one base from a much larger clone. The genes are TRBV7-9 and TRBJ2-3; D unclear. The J call may be mistaken, given a closer DNA end match to TRBJ1-5. The germline V gene encodes CDR1 SEHNR and CDR2 FQNEAQ (reference sequence). This CDR3 contains 12 residues. CDR3 protein: CASRRLSDTQHF. CDR3 in DNA: TGTGCCAGCAGGAGACTTTCAGATACGCAGCATTTT.

V is TRBV10-3 and J is TRBJ2-7; D is unclear. The CDR3 covers 12 residues. From germline, CDR1 is ENHRY and CDR2 SYGVKD. V lost 3 bases and J lost 7, with 10 bases in between. The CDR3 DNA sequence: TGTGCCATCAGTGAACAGCTTCTGGAGCAGTACTTC. Protein: CAISEQLLEQYF.

As regards this clonotype: The germline gene is not matched at one end of the junction; a read error may be the cause. CDR3: CASSYSASGPGCTF. The CDR3 nucleotides are TGTGCCAGCAGTTACTCGGCTTCAGGGCCTGGCTGCACCTTC. J is TRBJ1-2 and V is TRBV6-6; D possibly corresponds to TRBD1 (5 bases). The length of the CDR3 is 14 residues. Germline CDR1 is MNHNY and CDR2 is SVGAGI (reference sequence).

The chain carries TRBV12-3 or TRBV12-4 and TRBJ2-3; the match to TRBD2 covers 12 bases. V lost 7 bases and J lost 5; bases outside the gene matches: 13. This CDR3 contains 17 residues. As DNA, the CDR3 is TGTGCCAGCAATCCCGGACTAGCGGGATCGAGGGAAGATACGCAGTATTTT. Translating it yields CASNPGLAGSREDTQYF.

This clonotype appeared many times. The rearrangement uses TRBV6-5 and TRBJ1-2; D uncertain. Germline loops: CDR1 MNHEY, CDR2 SVGAGI. This CDR3 contains 16 residues. Trimming stripped 0 bases from V and 4 bases from J, with 15 bases between. The CDR3 nucleotides read TGTGCCAGCAGTTACTCGAGAGGGAATTGGGCCTATGGCTACACCTTC. It translates to CASSYSRGNWAYGYTF.

This rearrangement joins TRBV18 to TRBJ1-5; no firm D call. Trimming stripped 6 bases from V and 0 bases from J, with 18 bases between. CDR1 and CDR2 from the germline V gene are KGHSH and LQKENI. The CDR3 sequence is 17 residues long. CDR3 residues: CASSYNGQVYSNQPQHF. In DNA form, the CDR3 reads TGTGCCAGCTCGTATAACGGGCAGGTCTATAGCAATCAGCCCCAGCATTTT.

The CDR3 is CASSLVMSRQFFRSSGANVLTF. CDR3 bases: TGTGCCAGCAGTTTAGTAATGTCTCGGCAGTTTTTTAGGTCGTCAGGGGCCAACGTCCTGACTTTC. The J gene is TRBJ2-6, the V gene TRBV28; D is unresolved. V dropped 2 bases and J dropped 4 bases, with 30 bases sitting between them. This CDR3 contains 22 residues. CDR1 MDHEN and CDR2 SYDVKM come from the germline V gene. Variable domain in full (rest from reference TRBV28 and TRBJ2-6): DVKVTQSSRYLVKRTGEKVFLECVQDMDHENMFWYRQDPGLGLRLIYFSYDVKMKEKGDIPEGYSVSREKKERFSLILESASTNQTSMYLCASSLVMSRQFFRSSGANVLTFGAGSRLTVL.

The chain is built from TRBV24-1 and TRBJ2-5; D is perhaps TRBD1 (6 bases). This CDR3 contains 15 residues. The V gene lost 1 base and the J gene lost 2 bases, with 10 bases spanning the gap. CDR1 and CDR2 from the germline V gene are KGHDR and SFDVKD. The CDR3 reads CATSDFPGQQETQYF. As DNA, the CDR3 is TGTGCCACCAGTGATTTTCCCGGACAGCAAGAGACCCAGTACTTC.